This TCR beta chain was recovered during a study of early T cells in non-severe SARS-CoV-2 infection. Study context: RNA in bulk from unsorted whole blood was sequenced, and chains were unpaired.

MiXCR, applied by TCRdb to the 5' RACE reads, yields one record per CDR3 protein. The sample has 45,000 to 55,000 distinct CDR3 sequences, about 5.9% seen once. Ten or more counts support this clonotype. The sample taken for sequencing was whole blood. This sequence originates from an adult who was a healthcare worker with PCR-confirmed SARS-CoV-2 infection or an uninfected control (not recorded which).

In nucleotides, the CDR3 is TGTGCCAGTAGCCCGGGCCTAGGGGGCCGCACTGAAGCTTTCTTT. It specifies CASSPGLGGRTEAFF. The chain employs TRBV19 and TRBJ1-1; 7 bases map to TRBD1. CDR1 and CDR2 from the germline V gene are LNHDA and SQIVND (reference sequence). V was pared by 6 bases and J by 4 bases, with 11 bases of the junction left unmatched. The length of the CDR3 is 15 residues.